One sample yielded the 13 T cell receptor beta chains listed below, sequenced in a study of blood T cell repertoires in COVID-19. Measured with immunoSEQ multiplex PCR; TCRdb has only the in-frame clones, and not every one. The sample includes 150,000 to 200,000 clones, under 90% of them seen just once. Source material: peripheral blood. All receptors derive from a man aged 30-40 years with active or convalescent COVID-19.

The V call is TRBV7-9, the J call TRBJ2-1, with D possibly being TRBD2 (6 bases). CDR3 length: 16 amino acids. The germline V gene has CDR1 SEHNR and CDR2 FQNEAQ (reference sequence). V was cut by 0 bases and J by 5 bases, with 14 bases left in between. The CDR3 here is CASSLASGVIDNEQFF. The CDR3 nucleotides read TGTGCCAGCAGCTTAGCTTCGGGAGTAATAGACAATGAGCAGTTCTTC.

This chain links TRBV7-2 with TRBJ2-3, with a possible D match to TRBD1 (5 bases). The CDR3 extends over 16 amino acids. V lost 5 bases to trimming and J lost 4 bases, with 19 bases between them. Per germline, CDR1 SGHTA and CDR2 FQGNSA. The CDR3 spells CASSRRESYVADTQYF. The CDR3 bases are TGTGCCAGCAGCCGCAGGGAAAGCTATGTGGCAGATACGCAGTATTTT.

CDR3 nucleotide sequence: TGTGCCAGCATGACAGGGTATTCACCCCTCCACTTT. Its translation is CASMTGYSPLHF. V usage is TRBV6-5 and J usage is TRBJ1-6; 7 bases are a match to TRBD1. Germline CDR1 and CDR2: MNHEY and SVGAGI. With V trimmed by 7 bases and J by 8 bases, 2 bases remained unmatched. This CDR3 has 12 residues.

The chain joins TRBV6-5 to TRBJ2-7; TRBD2 aligns across 11 bases. The CDR3 covers 16 residues. Germline V gives CDR1 MNHEY, CDR2 SVGAGI. J was trimmed by 7 bases and V by 1 base; bases with no gene match: 9. The CDR3 DNA sequence: TGTGCCAGCAGTTACTTTAGCGGGAGGGCCGCTGGAGAGCAGTACTTC. Translating it yields CASSYFSGRAAGEQYF.

V and J are TRBV14 and TRBJ1-4; D possibly corresponds to TRBD1 (6 bases). V lost 7 bases to trimming and J lost 5 bases, with 14 bases between them. Germline assignment: CDR1 SGHDN and CDR2 FVKESK. This CDR3 is 14 amino acids long. The CDR3 DNA reads as TGTGCCAGCACACGGGGTCAGGGGAATGAAAAACTGTTTTTT. As protein: CASTRGQGNEKLFF.

CDR3: CATSDPPTDGYTF. Written as DNA, the CDR3 is TGTGCCACCAGTGATCCACCAACGGATGGCTACACCTTC. The rearrangement joins TRBV24-1 to TRBJ1-2; D is unclear. The V end lost 3 bases, the J end lost 6 bases, and 10 bases lay between the germline ends. This CDR3 is built from 13 residues. CDR1 is KGHDR, CDR2 SFDVKD, per germline.

The count of this clone is one. V gene TRBV28 combines with J gene TRBJ1-6; 9 bases are a match to TRBD1. The CDR3 totals 17 residues. V shed 8 bases, J shed 0 bases, and the junction held 8 bases outside the gene matches. Per germline, CDR1 MDHEN and CDR2 SYDVKM. The CDR3 DNA reads as TGTGCCAGCCGCTCTGGGACAGGGAGCTCCTATAATTCACCCCTCCACTTT. Its translation is CASRSGTGSSYNSPLHF.

This clone showed up just a few times. The DNA for the CDR3 is TGTGCCAGCAGCTTAGGGGGCAACACTGAAGCTTTCTTT. This encodes CASSLGGNTEAFF. The J gene is TRBJ1-1, the V gene TRBV11-2; a possible D gene is TRBD1 (5 bases). This CDR3 is built from 13 residues. Germline-derived CDR1 and CDR2 are SGHAT and FQNNGV. V was trimmed by 1 base and J by 2 bases, leaving 5 bases between them.

This clone was counted a few times. The rearrangement links TRBV27 to TRBJ1-2, with 9 bases identical to TRBD1. In germline, CDR1 is MNHEY, CDR2 SMNVEV (reference sequence). CDR3 length: 15 residues. V dropped 2 bases and J dropped 8; count of bases not matched to a gene: 9. This CDR3 reads CASSLGTGPSRGYTF. CDR3 DNA: TGTGCCAGCAGTTTAGGGACAGGGCCTTCCAGGGGCTACACCTTC.

The chain employs TRBV18 and TRBJ1-3; 9 bases are a match to TRBD1. Per the germline V gene, CDR1 is KGHSH and CDR2 is LQKENI. The CDR3 extends over 14 amino acids. V was clipped by 4 bases and J by 9 bases; unmatched bases: 7. The CDR3 DNA is TGTGCCAGCTCACGCGGGACAGGGCGGACCACCATATATTTT. As protein: CASSRGTGRTTIYF.

This clone has just one count. The chain carries TRBV30 and TRBJ1-1; 8 bases map to TRBD1. Trimming at V came to 6 bases and at J to 7 bases, leaving 7 bases not matched to a gene. The germline V gene has CDR1 GTSNPN and CDR2 SVGIG (reference sequence). The CDR3 consists of 12 residues. The DNA for the CDR3 is TGTGCCTGCGCCCAGGGGGCCTTTGAAGCTTTCTTT. As protein: CACAQGAFEAFF.

This chain joins TRBV19 and TRBJ1-3, with TRBD1 as a possible D gene (5 bases). Trimming removed 7 bases from V and 0 bases from J, with 10 bases in between. CDR3 size: 14 residues. CDR1 LNHDA and CDR2 SQIVND come from the germline V gene (reference sequence). Here the CDR3 reads CASKGLISGNTIYF. CDR3 sequence (DNA): TGTGCCAGTAAGGGACTGATCTCTGGAAACACCATATATTTT.

J is TRBJ1-1 and V is TRBV6-4; 8 positions match TRBD1. V gave up 3 bases and J gave up 3 bases; unmatched junction bases: 0. This CDR3 is 13 amino acids long. Germline V gene data show CDR1 as MRHNA and CDR2 as SNTAGT. CDR3 sequence: CASSEDRDTEAFF. CDR3 in DNA: TGTGCCAGCAGTGAGGACAGGGACACTGAAGCTTTCTTT.